A selection of T cell receptor beta chains follows, all from one sample in a study of blood T cell repertoires in COVID-19. Here immunoSEQ multiplex PCR was the method, and the copy in TCRdb shows in-frame clones only, minus some. This table holds about 370,000 clones, approximately 92% found once. Material: PBMCs or T cells enriched from blood (not recorded which). All receptors come from a man aged 18 to 30 who had recovered from COVID-19. CDR3s include the opening cysteine and the closing phenylalanine or tryptophan. The D gene is left open where the match is weak. The size field is filled for only some rows; it gives once, few, many or a size class.

j_gene | v_gene | d_gene | abundance | CDR3nt | CDR3aa
TRBJ2-5 | TRBV15 | TRBD2 | once | TGTGCCACCAGCCCGACTAGCGACGAGACCCAGTACTTC | CATSPTSDETQYF
TRBJ2-1 | TRBV10-3 | . | . | TGTGCCATCAGCGGGGGGCTCACCTACAATGAGCAGTTCTTC | CAISGGLTYNEQFF
TRBJ2-1 | TRBV3-1/TRBV3-2 | TRBD2 | once | TGTGCCAGCACCAGATTCGGGACTAGCGGGGGAGGTGAGCAGTTCTTC | CASTRFGTSGGGEQFF
TRBJ2-1 | TRBV9 | TRBD2 | . | TGTGCCAGCAGCGTAGGAAGCGGGGTGTACAATGAGCAGTTCTTC | CASSVGSGVYNEQFF
TRBJ1-1 | TRBV7-9 | . | . | TGTGCCAGCAGCCGAGACAGGCCTGAAGCTTTCTTT | CASSRDRPEAFF
TRBJ2-3 | TRBV7-9 | TRBD1 | . | TGTGCCAGCAGCTGGGCTGGACAGGGGGGGATCAGGGATACGCAGTATTTT | CASSWAGQGGIRDTQYF
TRBJ1-2 | TRBV5-6 | . | . | TGTGCCAGCAGCCGAAGGGGGTTAACCTATGGCTACACCTTC | CASSRRGLTYGYTF
TRBJ1-5 | TRBV18 | . | . | TGTGCCAGCTCACCACCGGGGGGGAACGGTCAGCCCCAGCATTTT | CASSPPGGNGQPQHF
TRBJ2-7 | TRBV5-6 | TRBD1 | . | TGTGCCAGCAGCCGTGGACAGGGGGGTTTTCGAGGGCAGTACTTC | CASSRGQGGFRGQYF
TRBJ1-3 | TRBV18 | . | . | TGTGCCAGCTCAGCAATGAACAGGGAAAACACCATATATTTT | CASSAMNRENTIYF
TRBJ1-2 | TRBV7-2 | . | . | TGTGCCAGCAGCTTCGACCGGGACTTACCTTCGAGGGGCTACACCTTC | CASSFDRDLPSRGYTF
TRBJ2-5 | TRBV10-1 | TRBD1 | . | TGCGCCAGCAGTGAGTCCGAACAGGGGGTAAAGACCCAGTACTTC | CASSESEQGVKTQYF
TRBJ1-2 | TRBV3-1/TRBV3-2 | . | . | TGTGCCAGCAGCCAGACTGAGGCCCCTAACTATGGCTACACCTTC | CASSQTEAPNYGYTF
TRBJ2-2 | TRBV7-8 | . | once | TGTGCCAGCAGCTCCCAACAGGGTACCGGGGAGCTGTTTTTT | CASSSQQGTGELFF
TRBJ2-2 | TRBV5-4 | . | . | TGTGCCAGCAGCCCCGGGACAACGAACACCGGGGAGCTGTTTTTT | CASSPGTTNTGELFF
TRBJ1-5 | TRBV6-5 | . | . | TGTGCCAGCAGTTACCGGGGGAATCAGCCCCAGCATTTT | CASSYRGNQPQHF
TRBJ2-5 | TRBV19 | TRBD2 | . | TGTGCCAGTAGTGCTACCGGGACTAGCGTCCCAAGAGAAACCCAGTACTTC | CASSATGTSVPRETQYF
TRBJ1-2 | TRBV4-1 | TRBD1 | . | TGCGCCAGCAGCCAAGTGACGGGACAGGGAATTTATGGCTACACCTTC | CASSQVTGQGIYGYTF
TRBJ1-3 | TRBV23-1 | TRBD1 | . | TGCGCCAGCAGTCCAGGGAGGGACAGGGAACATCGGGTTGGAAACACCATATATTTT | CASSPGRDREHRVGNTIYF
TRBJ2-1 | TRBV7-9 | . | . | TGTGCCAGCAGCTCACTTTCGGACACTCACAATGAGCAGTTCTTC | CASSSLSDTHNEQFF
TRBJ1-1 | TRBV18 | . | . | TGTGCCAGCTCACCAGGACAGACTGAAGCTTTCTTT | CASSPGQTEAFF
TRBJ2-1 | TRBV7-9 | . | . | TGTGCCAGCAGCTTCGGAGTCCAGGGAGGAGACAATGAGCAGTTCTTC | CASSFGVQGGDNEQFF
TRBJ2-7 | TRBV7-8 | . | . | TGTGCCAGCAGCTTAGGACAGTACTCCTACGAGCAGTACTTC | CASSLGQYSYEQYF
TRBJ2-5 | TRBV18 | TRBD2 | . | TGTGCCAGCTCACCTCAACCGGGACTAGCGGAAGAGACCCAGTACTTC | CASSPQPGLAEETQYF
TRBJ2-7 | TRBV2 | TRBD2 | once | TGTGCCAGCAGAGCGACTAGCGGGGGGTTCGAGCAGTACTTC | CASRATSGGFEQYF
TRBJ1-1 | TRBV7-6 | . | . | TGTGCCAGCAGCACACATCAACGGGAAACCAATCCCCCCTTTGAAGCTTTCTTT | CASSTHQRETNPPFEAFF